These 8 T cell receptor beta chains came from one sample sequenced in a study of Ad26.COV2.S vaccination and SARS-CoV-2 variants (dated by TCRdb to the early 2020s). The library came from the immunoSEQ multiplex PCR assay. Sourced from immuneACCESS, this table was stored by TCRdb with only in-frame sequences that have V and J called. A share of the clones is absent; for the studies checked, an unresolved V gene accounts for under half, and the remainder has no known explanation. The sample table records about 410,000 clones; around nine tenths of these occur just once. Together, the top ten hold about 3.6% of the sample. The treatment or condition tag for this specimen amounts to: roughly 20 received Ad26.COV2.S at low or high dose, single or two shots; about five received placebo; per-sample allocation not given. For vaccine and placebo recipients, repertoires were sequenced using samples collected on day 63 after the first injection.

The starting material was peripheral blood, obtained in a trial of Ad26.COV2.S vaccine versus placebo. The origin of the receptors is a person between 18 and 60 years old who received the Ad26.COV2.S COVID-19 vaccine or a placebo.

This sequence joins TRBV6-2 or TRBV6-3 and TRBJ1-1, with D tentatively TRBD1 (6 bases). Germline V gives CDR1 MNHEY, CDR2 SVGEGT. With 2 bases removed from V and 6 bases from J, the gap between germline ends came to 19 bases. The CDR3 loop spans 16 amino acids. CDR3 region: CASSYTWAGDYSEAFF. The CDR3 nucleotides are TGTGCCAGCAGTTACACATGGGCAGGGGATTATTCTGAAGCTTTCTTT.

This sequence joins TRBV19 and TRBJ1-5; the D gene is possibly TRBD1 (5 bases). This CDR3 is 15 amino acids long. From germline, CDR1 is LNHDA and CDR2 SQIVND (reference sequence). Trimming cost V 8 bases and J 3 bases, with 17 bases left between them. CDR3 sequence reads: CASLPDISSNQPQHF. CDR3 bases: TGTGCCAGTTTACCGGACATCTCCTCCAATCAGCCCCAGCATTTT.

The chain combines TRBV6-2 or TRBV6-3 with TRBJ2-7, with 8 bases that match TRBD2. This CDR3 is built from 15 residues. Trimming cost V 2 bases and J 6 bases; bases outside gene matches: 9. Per the germline V gene, CDR1 is MNHEY and CDR2 is SVGEGT. The CDR3 DNA is TGTGCCAGCAGTTACATAAGCGGGGGTATCGGCGAGCAGTACTTC. Translated, it gives CASSYISGGIGEQYF.

This clone was observed a single time. The chain uses TRBV14 and TRBJ2-3; D might be TRBD2 (5 bases). V gave up 0 bases and J gave up 4 bases, with 11 bases separating them. Germline loops: CDR1 SGHDN, CDR2 FVKESK. This CDR3 is built from 15 residues. The CDR3 here is CASSQEILVADTQYF. CDR3 DNA sequence: TGTGCCAGCAGCCAAGAAATACTAGTGGCAGATACGCAGTATTTT.

The chain recombines TRBV6-5 with TRBJ1-1, with 10 bases that match TRBD1. Per the germline V gene, CDR1 is MNHEY and CDR2 is SVGAGI. The CDR3 totals 16 residues. The V segment lost 2 bases and the J segment 6 bases; nucleotides outside the gene matches: 9. CDR3 amino acids: CASSYTPTGGGPEAFF. CDR3 bases: TGTGCCAGCAGTTACACCCCGACAGGGGGCGGCCCTGAAGCTTTCTTT.

The chain uses TRBV2 and TRBJ1-2; 8 bases match TRBD1. V was pared by 5 bases and J by 8 bases, with 13 bases of the junction left unmatched. The CDR3 runs to 15 residues. Germline V gene sequence: CDR1 SNHLY, CDR2 FYNNEI. CDR3 in DNA: TGTGCCAGCAGTTCACACAGGGGGGAAGTAGAGGGCTACACCTTC. Encoded protein: CASSSHRGEVEGYTF.

The chain couples TRBV7-9 to TRBJ2-7; possible D gene TRBD2, 6 bases. Germline V lookup: CDR1 SEHNR, CDR2 FQNEAQ (reference sequence). This CDR3 is 13 amino acids long. The V end lost 4 bases, the J end lost 3 bases, and 10 bases lay between the germline ends. DNA of the CDR3: TGTGCCAGCAGCTCGGGACTTCACTACGAGCAGTACTTC. Residues: CASSSGLHYEQYF.

In this sample, this clone turned up once. The V gene is TRBV5-4, the J gene TRBJ2-1; 8 bases are a match to TRBD2. Per germline, CDR1 SGHNT and CDR2 YYREEE (reference sequence). The CDR3 is 15 residues long. V lost 4 bases, J lost 7 bases, and 10 bases stayed unmatched. The CDR3 nucleotides read TGTGCCAGCAGCATACCGCTCGGGGGGGGGAATGAGCAGTTCTTC. Translating gives CASSIPLGGGNEQFF.